Below are 14 T cell receptor beta chains sequenced from a single sample in a study of vaccination effects on CD4 cells after COVID-19. In the ViraFEST assay, antigen-specific CD4+ clonotypes were identified by expansion after peptide-pool stimulation. When less than 13 days of culture had elapsed, CD4+ T cells were isolated. Documented for the person is a PCR-confirmed SARS-CoV-2 infection occurring between March and December 2020. The antigens these receptors bind are not known. Clones were sequenced by immunoSEQ multiplex PCR, and TCRdb holds only the in-frame ones, with some missing. The sample records tens of thousands of clones, approximately 72% being singletons. This specimen was CD4+ T cells from PBMCs cultured with HCoV-NL63 spike peptides, taken before COVID-19 vaccination. These receptors were taken from a human donor who had a prior SARS-CoV-2 infection.

CDR3 amino acids: CASSFPDSGNTIYF. The CDR3 nucleotides read TGTGCCAGCAGTTTTCCGGATTCTGGAAACACCATATATTTT. V is TRBV6-6 and J is TRBJ1-3, with D unclear. This CDR3 has 14 amino acids. Trimming took 4 bases from V and 1 from J, leaving 8 bases between them. Germline CDR1 MNHNY, CDR2 SVGAGI (reference sequence).

The rearrangement uses TRBV6-5 and TRBJ1-5; maybe TRBD1 (5 bases). V was shortened by 6 bases and J by 1 base, with 13 bases between the two germline ends. Germline loops: CDR1 MNHEY, CDR2 SVGAGI. The CDR3 is 15 amino acids. The CDR3 DNA is TGTGCCAGCAGACGGAGGGGATCAAGCAATCAGCCCCAGCATTTT. It encodes CASRRRGSSNQPQHF.

The chain couples TRBV5-1 to TRBJ2-1; 8 bases line up with TRBD2. Germline V gene sequence: CDR1 SGHRS, CDR2 YFSETQ. V was clipped by 0 bases and J by 8 bases; unmatched bases: 10. This CDR3 spans 16 amino acids. The DNA of the CDR3 is TGCGCCAGCAGCTTGGCGGGACGGGAGGGAGCGGATGAGCAGTTCTTC. This encodes CASSLAGREGADEQFF. The variable domain in full, with the rest retrieved from reference TRBV5-1 and TRBJ2-1, is KAGVTQTPRYLIKTRGQQVTLSCSPISGHRSVSWYQQTPGQGLQFLFEYFSETQRNKGNFPGRFSGRQFSNSRSEMNVSTLELGDSALYLCASSLAGREGADEQFFGPGTRLTVL.

This clone was seen a few times. The V gene is TRBV5-4, the J gene TRBJ2-1; no firm D call. This CDR3 has 17 amino acids. V lost 0 bases and J lost 0, with 13 bases in between. Germline V lookup: CDR1 SGHNT, CDR2 YYREEE (reference sequence). In nucleotides, the CDR3 is TGTGCCAGCAGCTTGGGCGGCGGTACGAGCTCCTACAATGAGCAGTTCTTC. Amino acids: CASSLGGGTSSYNEQFF.

This CDR3 is CASSPPSGVQETQYF. DNA of the CDR3: TGTGCCAGCTCACCCCCTTCGGGAGTCCAAGAGACCCAGTACTTC. This chain joins TRBV18 and TRBJ2-5, with D possibly being TRBD2 (6 bases). V was pared by 3 bases and J by 1 base, with 12 bases between. CDR1 and CDR2 from the germline V gene are KGHSH and LQKENI. The CDR3 runs 15 residues.

The gene calls are TRBV2 and TRBJ1-5; D not resolved. V was clipped by 3 bases and J by 2 bases, with 5 bases between them. Germline assignment: CDR1 SNHLY and CDR2 FYNNEI. The CDR3 sequence is 13 residues long. CDR3: CASSDTGNQPQHF. DNA for the CDR3: TGTGCCAGCAGTGATACTGGCAATCAGCCCCAGCATTTT.

The chain combines TRBV6-6 with TRBJ1-2; D unclear. The CDR3 length is 13 residues. The V end lost 5 bases, the J end lost 3 bases, and 10 bases lay between the germline ends. Germline lookup yields CDR1 MNHNY and CDR2 SVGAGI (reference sequence). The CDR3, as DNA: TGTGCCAGCAGTCCAACAGATTACTATGGCTACACCTTC. It specifies CASSPTDYYGYTF.

The chain links TRBV7-9 to TRBJ2-3; the D is unclear. Germline-derived CDR1 and CDR2 are SEHNR and FQNEAQ (reference sequence). V dropped 2 bases and J dropped 0 bases, with 9 bases sitting between them. CDR3 size: 15 residues. The CDR3 region is CASSLPRLSTDTQYF. CDR3 coding DNA: TGTGCCAGCAGCTTACCGAGATTAAGCACAGATACGCAGTATTTT.

This clone occurred a few times. This chain uses TRBV28 with TRBJ2-7; possible D gene TRBD1, 6 bases. V was trimmed by 6 bases and J by 0 bases, leaving 12 bases between them. The CDR3 totals 14 residues. CDR1 and CDR2 from the germline V gene are MDHEN and SYDVKM. CDR3 DNA: TGTGCCAGCAGATCCGGACAGACCTCCTACGAGCAGTACTTC. Translation: CASRSGQTSYEQYF.

The rearrangement joins TRBV19 to TRBJ1-3; 7 bases are a match to TRBD1. This CDR3 region has 17 residues. Trimming took 3 bases from V and 2 from J; bases not matched to a gene: 10. Germline CDR1 reads LNHDA; CDR2 reads SQIVND (reference sequence). The CDR3: CASSMGTAKTTGNTIYF. Written as DNA, the CDR3 is TGTGCCAGTAGTATGGGGACAGCGAAAACAACTGGAAACACCATATATTTT.

The chain joins TRBV5-4 to TRBJ2-3; D remains unclear. The CDR3 is made up of 13 amino acids. Germline V gives CDR1 SGHNT, CDR2 YYREEE (reference sequence). With 5 bases removed from V and 3 bases from J, the gap between germline ends came to 10 bases. The CDR3 DNA reads as TGTGCCAGCAGGGATGTGGTAACAGATACGCAGTATTTT. It translates to CASRDVVTDTQYF.

The rearrangement joins TRBV14 to TRBJ2-1; a possible D gene is TRBD1 (5 bases). Germline V gene data show CDR1 as SGHDN and CDR2 as FVKESK. Trimming shortened V by 2 bases and J by 7 bases, and 15 bases separated the two germline ends. This CDR3 comprises 15 residues. CDR3 DNA sequence: TGTGCCAGCAGCCAATTAGGGGAAGTAGGGAATGAGCAGTTCTTC. Its translation: CASSQLGEVGNEQFF.

V is TRBV30 and J is TRBJ1-2; D not resolved. Trimming left V 4 bases short and J 5 bases short, with 14 bases between. This CDR3 comprises 13 residues. The V gene's germline CDR1 is GTSNPN and CDR2 SVGIG (reference sequence). In nucleotides, the CDR3 is TGTGCCTGGACAACGACACGGCTGTATGGCTACACCTTC. The encoded protein is CAWTTTRLYGYTF.

The chain has TRBV9 and TRBJ1-1; D is uncertain. Trimming stripped 3 bases from V and 4 bases from J, with 19 bases between. Germline V CDR1 and CDR2: SGDLS, YYNGEE. The CDR3 sequence is 16 residues long. The CDR3 sequence: CASSGWDRRGGTEAFF. The CDR3 nucleotides are TGTGCCAGCAGCGGGTGGGATCGGCGTGGTGGCACTGAAGCTTTCTTT.